The 9 T cell receptor beta chains below all came from one sample that was sequenced in a study of T cell changes during pregnancy in multiple sclerosis. This table comes from immunoSEQ multiplex PCR, and its TCRdb copy is limited to in-frame clones, with some not included. The table lists about 27,000 clones, almost 90% of them singletons. The sequencing used CD8+ T cells from peripheral blood mononuclear cells, collected in the second trimester of pregnancy. Source of these receptors: a female donor with multiple sclerosis, enrolled in a pregnancy study.

The chain has TRBV5-4 and TRBJ2-1; 7 nucleotides align to TRBD2. V trimming: 5 bases; J trimming: 5 bases; junction bases outside the gene matches: 13. Germline-derived CDR1 and CDR2 are SGHNT and YYREEE (reference sequence). This CDR3 is 16 amino acids long. Written as DNA, the CDR3 is TGTGCCAGCAGGCCCCTAGGAGCGGGGTATGACAATGAGCAGTTCTTC. This sequence encodes CASRPLGAGYDNEQFF. Full variable domain (remainder filled in from reference TRBV5-4 and TRBJ2-1): ETGVTQSPTHLIKTRGQQVTLRCSSQSGHNTVSWYQQALGQGPQFIFQYYREEENGRGNFPPRFSGLQFPNYSSELNVNALELDDSALYLCASRPLGAGYDNEQFFGPGTRLTVL.

This CDR3 reads CASRLSGGNEQFF. DNA of the CDR3: TGTGCCAGCAGACTCAGCGGGGGGAATGAGCAGTTCTTC. This chain uses TRBV7-2 with TRBJ2-1; TRBD2 agrees at 9 bases. The CDR3 contains 13 residues. Germline CDR1 SGHTA, CDR2 FQGNSA. The trim removed 6 bases at V and 7 bases at J, leaving 4 bases unmatched.

The V call is TRBV30, the J call TRBJ2-7; D unclear. The germline gives CDR1 GTSNPN, CDR2 SVGIG (reference sequence). The V gene lost 0 bases and the J gene lost 5 bases, with 8 bases spanning the gap. CDR3 size: 12 residues. The CDR3 bases are TGTGCCTGGAGTGTAGGAGAGGACGAGCAGTACTTC. Protein product: CAWSVGEDEQYF.

V and J are TRBV28 and TRBJ2-7, with D perhaps matching TRBD1 (6 bases). Trimming removed 3 bases from V and 2 bases from J, with 23 bases in between. CDR3 length: 18 residues. The germline V gene has CDR1 MDHEN and CDR2 SYDVKM. The CDR3 loop reads CASSFSLNRDEQTYEQYF. The CDR3 DNA reads TGTGCCAGCAGTTTCTCCCTCAACAGGGACGAACAAACCTACGAGCAGTACTTC.

The J gene is TRBJ1-1, the V gene TRBV2, with TRBD1 matching over 7 bases. The V gene end was trimmed by 4 bases and the J gene end by 11 bases; junction bases not matched to a gene: 7. Per germline, CDR1 SNHLY and CDR2 FYNNEI. The CDR3 runs to 12 residues. CDR3 region: CASSGGRGDAFF. In nucleotides, the CDR3 is TGTGCCAGCAGTGGGGGCAGGGGGGACGCTTTCTTT. Full variable domain (rest looked up from reference TRBV2 and TRBJ1-1): EPEVTQTPSHQVTQMGQEVILRCVPISNHLYFYWYRQILGQKVEFLVSFYNNEISEKSEIFDDQFSVERPDGSNFTLKIRSTKLEDSAMYFCASSGGRGDAFFGQGTRLTVV.

The chain joins TRBV5-5 to TRBJ2-2; no reliable D call. V lost 0 bases, J lost 4 bases, and 13 bases lay in between. The CDR3 loop spans 16 amino acids. CDR1 is SGHKS, CDR2 YYEKEE, per germline (reference sequence). CDR3: CASSLVPLLPTGELFF. Written as DNA, the CDR3 is TGTGCCAGCAGCTTGGTGCCCCTCCTACCCACCGGGGAGCTGTTTTTT.

This chain links TRBV6-4 with TRBJ2-2; 8 positions agree with TRBD1. J lost 1 base, V lost 0 bases, and 1 base had no gene match. CDR3 size: 16 residues. Germline V gives CDR1 MRHNA, CDR2 SNTAGT. This chain's CDR3 is CASSDSGTGNTGELFF. CDR3 coding DNA: TGTGCCAGCAGTGACTCCGGGACAGGGAACACCGGGGAGCTGTTTTTT.

The chain joins TRBV27 to TRBJ2-3; D may be TRBD1 (7 bases). The CDR3 totals 16 residues. V lost 3 bases to trimming and J lost 0 bases, with 13 bases between them. Germline V CDR1 and CDR2: MNHEY, SMNVEV (reference sequence). CDR3 residues: CASSFHRGGSTDTQYF. The CDR3 nucleotides read TGTGCCAGCAGTTTTCACAGGGGAGGTAGCACAGATACGCAGTATTTT.

This clone showed up just a few times. The CDR3 loop reads CASSMTGRPNYGYTF. The CDR3 DNA reads as TGTGCCAGCAGCATGACAGGTCGACCTAACTATGGCTACACCTTC. This rearrangement joins TRBV2 to TRBJ1-2; weak D call: TRBD1 (6 bases). The ends were cut back, 6 bases at V and 0 bases at J, with 14 bases in the middle. Germline lookup yields CDR1 SNHLY and CDR2 FYNNEI. This CDR3 is built from 15 residues. The whole variable domain, remainder taken from reference TRBV2 and TRBJ1-2, is EPEVTQTPSHQVTQMGQEVILRCVPISNHLYFYWYRQILGQKVEFLVSFYNNEISEKSEIFDDQFSVERPDGSNFTLKIRSTKLEDSAMYFCASSMTGRPNYGYTFGSGTRLTVV.